This T cell receptor (beta chain) emerged from a study of blood T cell repertoires in COVID-19. Background on the study: PBMCs, B-cell-depleted T cells, or T cells provided the cDNA or gDNA that made up the material.

In the study's own analysis: Estimation of nucleated cell counts was performed using reference gene primer amplification. Data came from immunoSEQ multiplex PCR; TCRdb stores just in-frame clones and leaves some out. V and J calls and clone size come straight from that table; D and trimming were deduced from the DNA. The sample has tens of thousands of clones, 65% to 90% seen once. The CDR3 is made up of 15 amino acids. Germline V lookup: CDR1 KGHSH, CDR2 LQKENI. Trimming removed 4 bases from V and 5 bases from J, with 12 bases in between. The TCR comes from a woman of 80 years or more with acute or convalescent COVID-19. The sequencing input was peripheral blood. This chain links TRBV18 with TRBJ1-6, with TRBD1 as a possible D gene (6 bases). In nucleotides, the CDR3 is TGTGCCAGCTCACGAGCGGGACAACATAATTCACCCCTCCACTTT. Residues: CASSRAGQHNSPLHF.